The TCR beta chain under discussion was sequenced for a study of T cell repertoires in cytomegalovirus infection. V lost 3 bases and J 5 bases, leaving 25 bases between the germline ends. CDR1 is SGHAT and CDR2 is FQNNGV in the germline V gene. The CDR3 extends over 18 amino acids. TCRdb called the reads again in MiXCR, with one record for every CDR3 protein. The sample lists 700,000 to 950,000 distinct CDR3 sequences; about 31% were seen once. Study results and caveats: Individuals carrying CMV plus the relevant HLA were identified by cumulative frequency of public TCR beta families.

This clonotype has more than one count but fewer than ten. Its cognate antigen is unknown. This TCR came from a human donor in good health (CMV status not recorded). Some clones in this sample may be carry-over from other donors' samples. The rearrangement links TRBV11-2 to TRBJ2-5; possibly TRBD1 or TRBD2 for D (5 bases each). This sample comprised cultured CD8+ T cells from PBMCs, obtained from culture after CMV antigen stimulation. The CDR3 DNA is TGTGCCAGCAGCTTCCCTAGCCCCCTGGGGCCAGGCGGGGAGACCCAGTACTTC. This translates into CASSFPSPLGPGGETQYF.